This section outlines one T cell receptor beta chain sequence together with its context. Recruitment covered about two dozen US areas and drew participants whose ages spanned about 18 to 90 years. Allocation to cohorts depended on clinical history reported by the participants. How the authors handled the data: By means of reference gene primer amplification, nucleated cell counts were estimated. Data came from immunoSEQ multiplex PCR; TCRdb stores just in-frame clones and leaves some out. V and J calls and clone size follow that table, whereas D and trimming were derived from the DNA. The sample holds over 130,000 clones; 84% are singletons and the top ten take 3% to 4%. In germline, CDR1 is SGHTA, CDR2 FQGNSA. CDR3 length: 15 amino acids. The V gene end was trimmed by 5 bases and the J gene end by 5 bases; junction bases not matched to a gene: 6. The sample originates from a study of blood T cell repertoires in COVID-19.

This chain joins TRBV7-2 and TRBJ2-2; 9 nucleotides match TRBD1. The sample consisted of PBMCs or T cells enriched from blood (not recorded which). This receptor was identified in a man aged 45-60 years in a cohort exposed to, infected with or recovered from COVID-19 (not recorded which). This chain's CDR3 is CASSRRQGGTGELFF. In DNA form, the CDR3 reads TGTGCCAGCAGCCGCCGACAGGGGGGAACCGGGGAGCTGTTTTTT.